A single sample is the source of the 26 T cell receptor beta chains below, sequenced in a study of patients and donors after allogeneic stem cell transplantation. TCRdb recomputed calls from the RT-PCR reads with MiXCR, one row per CDR3 protein. The sample lists approximately 250,000 distinct CDR3 sequences, roughly 13% occurring once. The sequenced material came from blood, either unsorted or a sorted T cell fraction (not recorded which). These receptors came from a human donor who was either an allogeneic HSCT recipient or a stem cell or donor lymphocyte infusion donor (not recorded which). It is not recorded whose cells these are; they may come from a transplant donor.

This clonotype has ten or more counts. The rearrangement uses TRBV29-1 and TRBJ1-1, with a tentative D call TRBD1 (6 bases). This CDR3 is built from 13 residues. Germline CDR1 is SQVTM and CDR2 is ANQGSEA. V gave up 4 bases and J gave up 4 bases, with 13 bases separating them. The CDR3 DNA reads as TGCAGCGTTGCCAAAGGGGGAGTCACTGAAGCTTTCTTT. Translation: CSVAKGGVTEAFF.

The genes are TRBV6-1 and TRBJ1-1; TRBD1 is a possible D gene (6 bases). CDR1 and CDR2 (germline): MNHNS, SASEGT. The CDR3 runs 16 residues. V was pared by 5 bases and J by 0 bases, with 16 bases between. The CDR3, as DNA: TGTGCCAGCAGTCCTCATCTCACAGGGATGAACACTGAAGCTTTCTTT. It is translated as CASSPHLTGMNTEAFF.

This clonotype occurred a few times. The genes are TRBV11-2 and TRBJ2-1; D remains unclear. Germline V CDR1 and CDR2: SGHAT, FQNNGV. The V end lost 5 bases, the J end lost 2 bases, and 7 bases lay between the germline ends. The CDR3 runs to 13 residues. The CDR3 region has the DNA TGTGCCAGCAGCATATCAACCTACAATGAGCAGTTCTTC. It is translated as CASSISTYNEQFF.

The rearrangement links TRBV7-9 to TRBJ1-2; unclear D gene. V lost 5 bases to trimming and J lost 8 bases, with 18 bases between them. CDR3 length equals 14 residues. Looked up from germline, CDR1 is SEHNR and CDR2 is FQNEAQ (reference sequence). In DNA form, the CDR3 reads TGTGCCAGCAGCGTTGAGGCATCTGGGAAGGGCTACACCTTC. It specifies CASSVEASGKGYTF.

The V and J genes are TRBV20-1 and TRBJ2-1; 8 bases map to TRBD2. The germline V gene encodes CDR1 DFQATT and CDR2 SNEGSKA (reference sequence). Trimming at V came to 6 bases and at J to 0 bases, leaving 4 bases not matched to a gene. This CDR3 is 14 amino acids long. The CDR3 DNA is TGCAGTGCAACCGGGACTAGCTCCTACAATGAGCAGTTCTTC. Protein sequence: CSATGTSSYNEQFF.

The chain employs TRBV9 and TRBJ2-6; TRBD1 might be the D (5 bases). Trimming left V 2 bases short and J 0 bases short, with 9 bases between. This CDR3 is built from 16 residues. CDR1 and CDR2 from the germline V gene are SGDLS and YYNGEE. CDR3 coding DNA: TGTGCCAGCAGCGTTGCCCAGGGCTCTGGGGCCAACGTCCTGACTTTC. Its protein product is CASSVAQGSGANVLTF.

The gene calls are TRBV4-3 and TRBJ2-3; 12 bases fit TRBD2. This CDR3 is 18 amino acids long. V was clipped by 0 bases and J by 8 bases; unmatched bases: 12. From germline, CDR1 is LGHNA and CDR2 YSLEER. The CDR3 is CASSQDLGTSGHSGTQYF. The CDR3 coding sequence is TGCGCCAGCAGCCAAGATTTGGGGACTAGCGGGCACTCGGGTACGCAGTATTTT.

This clonotype was counted many times. This rearrangement joins TRBV7-2 to TRBJ1-2; tentative D call: TRBD1 (5 bases). Germline V gene lookup returns CDR1 SGHTA and CDR2 FQGNSA. The CDR3 is 14 residues long. V was trimmed by 1 base and J by 2 bases, leaving 8 bases between them. The CDR3, as DNA: TGTGCCAGCAGCTTAGAGCAGGGCAACTATGGCTACACCTTC. Its protein product is CASSLEQGNYGYTF. Looking up the rest from reference TRBV7-2 and TRBJ1-2 gives the full variable domain: GAGVSQSPSNKVTEKGKDVELRCDPISGHTALYWYRQSLGQGLEFLIYFQGNSAPDKSGLPSDRFSAERTGGSVSTLTIQRTQQEDSAVYLCASSLEQGNYGYTFGSGTRLTVV.

This clonotype has only a few counts. The V call is TRBV5-1, the J call TRBJ2-4, with no clear D. Germline CDR1 reads SGHRS; CDR2 reads YFSETQ. CDR3 length equals 16 residues. The V end was cut by 4 bases, the J end by 0 bases, with 14 bases between. CDR3 sequence: CASSPPENLAKNIQYF. The CDR3 nucleotides are TGCGCCAGCAGCCCCCCTGAGAATCTAGCCAAAAACATTCAGTACTTC. Combining the CDR3 with reference TRBV5-1 and TRBJ2-4 gives the whole variable domain KAGVTQTPRYLIKTRGQQVTLSCSPISGHRSVSWYQQTPGQGLQFLFEYFSETQRNKGNFPGRFSGRQFSNSRSEMNVSTLELGDSALYLCASSPPENLAKNIQYFGAGTRLSVL.

This clonotype was picked up a small number of times. The chain combines TRBV5-4 with TRBJ2-2; a possible D gene is TRBD1 (5 bases). The CDR3 extends over 15 amino acids. Germline V gene lookup returns CDR1 SGHNT and CDR2 YYREEE (reference sequence). The V gene lost 3 bases and the J gene lost 8 bases, with 17 bases spanning the gap. The CDR3 region is CASSSGRTASGELFF. For the CDR3, the DNA is TGTGCCAGCAGCTCAGGGCGGACGGCCTCGGGGGAGCTGTTTTTT.

The rearrangement joins TRBV9 to TRBJ1-4; D unclear. The CDR3 totals 14 residues. Germline CDR1 and CDR2: SGDLS and YYNGEE. Trimming shortened V by 0 bases and J by 7 bases, and 10 bases separated the two germline ends. The CDR3 loop is CASSVVAGAEKLFF. CDR3 nucleotide sequence: TGTGCCAGCAGCGTAGTAGCAGGAGCTGAAAAACTGTTTTTT.

The chain employs TRBV18 and TRBJ2-3, with D tentatively TRBD1 or TRBD2 (5 bases each). Trimming took off 3 bases at V and 1 base at J, with 11 bases between the two ends. Germline V gene sequence: CDR1 KGHSH, CDR2 LQKENI. The CDR3 consists of 15 residues. CDR3: CASSPIGDGTDTQYF. CDR3 nucleotides: TGTGCCAGCTCACCGATCGGGGACGGCACAGATACGCAGTATTTT.

The rearrangement joins TRBV10-2 to TRBJ2-1, with D possibly matching TRBD2 (7 bases). The CDR3 is 15 amino acids. Germline V gene lookup returns CDR1 WSHSY and CDR2 SAAADI. The V gene lost 6 bases and the J gene lost 4 bases, with 16 bases spanning the gap. CDR3 DNA: TGCGCCAGCAGGCAAGGGGGGGTGGGGTACAATGAGCAGTTCTTC. It encodes CASRQGGVGYNEQFF.

The V gene is TRBV28, the J gene TRBJ2-1; TRBD2 might be the D (5 bases). The germline V and J ends were trimmed by 7 bases and 5 bases, with 15 bases remaining between them. From germline, CDR1 is MDHEN and CDR2 SYDVKM. This CDR3 has 14 residues. The DNA of the CDR3 is TGTGCCAGCAAGCTGGGGAGAGGGAACAATGAGCAGTTCTTC. Its translation is CASKLGRGNNEQFF.

This clonotype was found a few times. The V call is TRBV5-6, the J call TRBJ2-7, with 8 positions matching TRBD1. The V gene end was trimmed by 1 base and the J gene end by 6 bases; junction bases not matched to a gene: 6. The CDR3 spans 14 residues. CDR1 is SGHDT, CDR2 YYEEEE, per germline. CDR3 in amino acids: CASSLLQGVSEQYF. For the CDR3, the DNA is TGTGCCAGCAGCTTGTTACAGGGGGTATCCGAGCAGTACTTC. The variable domain in full, completed from reference TRBV5-6 and TRBJ2-7, reads DAGVTQSPTHLIKTRGQQVTLRCSPKSGHDTVSWYQQALGQGPQFIFQYYEEEERQRGNFPDRFSGHQFPNYSSELNVNALLLGDSALYLCASSLLQGVSEQYFGPGTRLTVT.

This clonotype was counted a few times. The rearrangement joins TRBV19 to TRBJ1-1, with D unresolved. The CDR3 is made up of 14 amino acids. Germline V CDR1 and CDR2: LNHDA, SQIVND (reference sequence). V was cut by 3 bases and J by 1 base, with 9 bases left in between. For the CDR3, the DNA is TGTGCCAGTAGTATTCGGCAGAAGAACACTGAAGCTTTCTTT. It is translated as CASSIRQKNTEAFF. The full variable domain, in which reference TRBV19 and TRBJ1-1 provide the parts outside the CDR3, is DGGITQSPKYLFRKEGQNVTLSCEQNLNHDAMYWYRQDPGQGLRLIYYSQIVNDFQKGDIAEGYSVSREKKESFPLTVTSAQKNPTAFYLCASSIRQKNTEAFFGQGTRLTVV.

This clonotype appeared a few times. The V and J genes are TRBV11-2 and TRBJ1-2, with 9 bases that match TRBD1. The CDR3 is 15 residues long. The germline CDR1 and CDR2 sequences are SGHAT and FQNNGV. V shed 6 bases and J 3 bases; nucleotides not matched to a gene: 8. The CDR3 loop is CASRGTGIWDYGYTF. The DNA of the CDR3 is TGTGCCAGCAGGGGGACAGGGATTTGGGACTATGGCTACACCTTC.

The chain carries TRBV20-1 and TRBJ1-5; no clear D. The CDR3 covers 13 residues. Germline assignment: CDR1 DFQATT and CDR2 SNEGSKA (reference sequence). The V gene lost 4 bases and the J gene lost 5 bases, with 12 bases spanning the gap. CDR3 sequence: CSAIPGNHQPQHF. The CDR3 DNA is TGCAGTGCTATCCCCGGCAATCATCAGCCCCAGCATTTT.

This clonotype was seen only a few times. The chain uses TRBV28 and TRBJ1-1; 8 nucleotides agree with TRBD1. CDR1 MDHEN and CDR2 SYDVKM come from the germline V gene. Trimming took 5 bases from V and 2 from J; bases not matched to a gene: 7. The CDR3 sequence is 15 residues long. The CDR3 sequence: CASSLGDRYNTEAFF. The DNA of the CDR3 is TGTGCCAGCAGTCTAGGGGACAGGTACAACACTGAAGCTTTCTTT.

In this sample, this clonotype turned up many times. The rearrangement uses TRBV5-1 and TRBJ1-2; 9 bases map to TRBD1. The V gene end was trimmed by 1 base and the J gene end by 6 bases; junction bases not matched to a gene: 10. CDR1 SGHRS and CDR2 YFSETQ come from the germline V gene. The CDR3 runs to 16 residues. Here the CDR3 DNA reads TGCGCCAGCAGCTTGATGCCGGGACAGGGAACTGATGGCTACACCTTC. The encoded protein is CASSLMPGQGTDGYTF.

The table lists this clonotype with many counts. V and J are TRBV7-2 and TRBJ2-5, with D perhaps TRBD1 (6 bases). This CDR3 has 15 amino acids. The V end lost 3 bases, the J end lost 7 bases, and 18 bases lay between the germline ends. Germline assignment: CDR1 SGHTA and CDR2 FQGNSA. CDR3 region: CASSFGGRGSWTQYF. The CDR3 region has the DNA TGTGCCAGCAGCTTCGGTGGCAGGGGTTCGTGGACCCAGTACTTC.

This clonotype was seen at least ten times. The chain uses TRBV5-1 and TRBJ2-5; 8 bases agree with TRBD1. After removal of 4 bases from V and 2 bases from J, the junction contained 7 bases not matched to a gene. This CDR3 is built from 15 residues. The germline gives CDR1 SGHRS, CDR2 YFSETQ. CDR3 loop: CASSKGQGPQETQYF. The CDR3 bases are TGCGCCAGCAGCAAAGGACAGGGCCCTCAAGAGACCCAGTACTTC.

This chain joins TRBV27 and TRBJ2-2; D gene uncertain. Trimming pared 3 bases from V and 7 bases from J, leaving 9 bases between. Germline lookup yields CDR1 MNHEY and CDR2 SMNVEV (reference sequence). The CDR3 has 13 amino acids. The CDR3 region is CASSFWAVGELFF. The CDR3 bases are TGTGCCAGCAGTTTCTGGGCTGTCGGGGAGCTGTTTTTT.

The chain carries TRBV5-1 and TRBJ2-3, with TRBD2 matching over 8 bases. Germline V gene sequence: CDR1 SGHRS, CDR2 YFSETQ. V shed 2 bases, J shed 0 bases, and the junction held 5 bases outside the gene matches. This CDR3 has 16 residues. CDR3 in amino acids: CASSLDSGISTDTQYF. CDR3 DNA sequence: TGCGCCAGCAGCTTAGATAGCGGGATTAGCACAGATACGCAGTATTTT.

There are a few counts of this clonotype. CDR3 coding DNA: TGTGCCAGCAGCCCTCGGGCAGGGGGGACAGATACGCAGTATTTT. Protein product: CASSPRAGGTDTQYF. The V call is TRBV7-9, the J call TRBJ2-3; the D gene is possibly TRBD1 (7 bases). This CDR3 contains 15 residues. Trimming removed 5 bases at V and 3 bases at J, with 15 bases between. The germline gives CDR1 SEHNR, CDR2 FQNEAQ (reference sequence).

This clonotype has just a few counts. The chain uses TRBV7-2 and TRBJ2-3; D may correspond to TRBD1 or TRBD2 (5 bases each). Trimming took off 6 bases at V and 2 bases at J, with 12 bases between the two ends. CDR1 is SGHTA, CDR2 FQGNSA, per germline. CDR3 size: 14 residues. Here the CDR3 reads CASSLRDLTDTQYF. The CDR3 coding sequence is TGTGCCAGCAGTCTCCGGGACCTCACAGATACGCAGTATTTT.